These T cell receptor beta chains were read from a single sample in a study of cytomegalovirus exposure and HLA in healthy donors. This table comes from immunoSEQ multiplex PCR, and its TCRdb copy is limited to in-frame clones, with some not included. The sample carries 200,000 or so clones, over 80% recorded once. The sequencing sample was made of PBMCs. These receptors came from a boy aged 2-15 years in good health and CMV-seronegative. Each CDR3 is given with its conserved first and last residue. A D gene is named only where the DNA matches it firmly. Some rows have no size entry. The others give once, few or many, or a class for an expanded clone.

clone size	V gene	J gene	D gene	CDR3 protein	CDR3 DNA
NA	TRBV9	TRBJ2-7	TRBD2	CASSVDGGRAQQYF	TGTGCCAGCAGCGTAGACGGCGGGAGGGCCCAGCAGTACTTC
NA	TRBV6-4	TRBJ2-1	NA	CASSGQDGSGNEQFF	TGTGCCAGCAGTGGACAGGACGGCTCAGGGAATGAGCAGTTCTTC
NA	TRBV5-4	TRBJ2-5	TRBD2	CASSPKRLAGDFDEETQYF	TGTGCCAGCAGCCCCAAAAGACTAGCGGGGGATTTCGACGAGGAGACCCAGTACTTC
NA	TRBV7-3	TRBJ1-1	NA	CASSLEGTNTEAFF	TGTGCCAGCAGCTTAGAGGGTACGAACACTGAAGCTTTCTTT
NA	TRBV7-9	TRBJ1-5	NA	CASSLTGGGQPQHF	TGTGCCAGCAGCTTGACGGGGGGGGGTCAGCCCCAGCATTTT
once	TRBV5-1	TRBJ2-5	NA	CASSPGETQYF	TGCGCCAGCAGCCCGGGTGAGACCCAGTACTTC
NA	TRBV28	TRBJ1-5	TRBD1	CATSDRAHQPQHF	TGTGCCACTTCGGACAGGGCACATCAGCCCCAGCATTTT
NA	TRBV6-1	TRBJ2-3	TRBD1	CASSAGTGVVNTQYF	TGTGCCAGCAGTGCCGGGACAGGGGTTGTGAATACGCAGTATTTT
NA	TRBV9	TRBJ2-5	TRBD2	CASSETSGGAQYF	TGTGCCAGCAGCGAGACTAGCGGGGGGGCACAGTACTTC
NA	TRBV5-1	TRBJ1-2	TRBD1	CASSFAGGKSYGYTF	TGCGCCAGCAGCTTCGCAGGGGGGAAGAGCTATGGCTACACCTTC